The 8 T cell receptor beta chains in this list originate from one sample, sequenced in a study of OX40 agonist ivuxolimab in advanced cancers. Clones were read by immunoSEQ multiplex PCR, and TCRdb kept only the in-frame ones, dropping some. The sample gives 60,000 to 70,000 clones, 87% of which show up once; around 2.7% is in the top ten. This specimen consisted of CD4+ or CD8+ T cells sorted from blood, obtained in a trial of the OX40 agonist ivuxolimab. The origin of the receptors is an adult with an advanced solid tumor such as melanoma, head and neck, liver or kidney cancer.

This rearrangement joins TRBV30 to TRBJ2-5, with 9 nucleotides matching TRBD1. Trimming took 1 base from V and 9 from J; bases not matched to a gene: 9. From germline, CDR1 is GTSNPN and CDR2 SVGIG (reference sequence). CDR3 length equals 14 residues. CDR3: CAWSGGQGLLPQYF. The CDR3 DNA sequence: TGTGCCTGGAGTGGGGGACAGGGCCTGTTGCCCCAGTACTTC.

The genes are TRBV28 and TRBJ2-7; D is possibly TRBD1 or TRBD2 (6 bases each). The germline gives CDR1 MDHEN, CDR2 SYDVKM. The CDR3 contains 15 residues. V gave up 3 bases and J gave up 1 base, with 13 bases separating them. CDR3: CASSLEGHLSYEQYF. CDR3 nucleotides: TGTGCCAGCAGTTTGGAGGGACACCTATCCTACGAGCAGTACTTC.

The chain is built from TRBV28 and TRBJ2-7; TRBD1 agrees at 7 bases. The CDR3 is 14 amino acids. V trimming: 4 bases; J trimming: 5 bases; junction bases outside the gene matches: 8. The germline CDR1 and CDR2 sequences are MDHEN and SYDVKM. This CDR3 is CASSYPGQPDEQYF. The DNA for the CDR3 is TGTGCCAGCAGTTATCCGGGACAGCCCGACGAGCAGTACTTC.

CDR3 sequence: CASSHIFGTGDTGELFF. The CDR3 coding sequence is TGTGCCAGCAGCCATATTTTCGGGACAGGGGACACCGGGGAGCTGTTTTTT. The V and J genes are TRBV14 and TRBJ2-2; 10 bases line up with TRBD1. V was clipped by 3 bases and J by 3 bases; unmatched bases: 7. There are 17 residues in the CDR3. Germline values: CDR1 SGHDN, CDR2 FVKESK.

The rearrangement uses TRBV2 and TRBJ2-2; TRBD1 is a possible D gene (6 bases). This CDR3 is 12 amino acids long. Trimming removed 6 bases from V and 7 bases from J, with 9 bases in between. CDR1 is SNHLY and CDR2 is FYNNEI in the germline V gene. The CDR3 reads CASRPDSGELFF. CDR3 nucleotides: TGTGCCAGCAGGCCGGACAGCGGGGAGCTGTTTTTT.

V and J are TRBV2 and TRBJ1-1; D remains unclear. V was shortened by 11 bases and J by 4 bases, with 14 bases between the two germline ends. The length of the CDR3 is 12 residues. Germline V lookup: CDR1 SNHLY, CDR2 FYNNEI. CDR3 sequence: CAVSQSGTEAFF. In DNA, the CDR3 is TGTGCCGTCAGCCAGTCGGGCACTGAAGCTTTCTTT.

The chain has TRBV5-6 and TRBJ1-4; no clear D gene. Germline V gene data show CDR1 as SGHDT and CDR2 as YYEEEE. The CDR3 is 12 residues long. Trimming cost V 4 bases and J 8 bases, with 9 bases left between them. CDR3 in DNA: TGTGCCAGCAGCCTCCGCAGGGAAAAACTGTTTTTT. It yields the protein CASSLRREKLFF.

In its sample, this clone was seen once. The rearrangement uses TRBV7-9 and TRBJ2-5; 9 nucleotides align to TRBD2. This CDR3 has 13 amino acids. Germline lookup yields CDR1 SEHNR and CDR2 FQNEAQ (reference sequence). The J segment lost 2 bases and the V segment lost 6 bases, leaving 1 base of the junction unmatched. The CDR3 is CASRRGGQETQYF. The DNA of the CDR3 is TGTGCCAGCAGGCGGGGGGGACAAGAGACCCAGTACTTC.